The clone carrying this TCR beta chain was seen at least ten times. What it binds is unknown. This sample is part of a study of molecular identifiers for immune sequencing clone quantification. On the study more broadly: Four of five splits of RNA from about 20,000 or 100,000 naive CD8 cells were sequenced in replicates.

MiXCR, run by TCRdb on the PCR reads, gives a single entry per CDR3 protein. The data contain 80,000 to 100,000 distinct CDR3 sequences, approximately 24% of them singletons. The germline V and J ends were trimmed by 5 bases and 3 bases, with 13 bases remaining between them. This CDR3 comprises 14 residues. The germline V gene encodes CDR1 MNHNY and CDR2 SVGAGI (reference sequence). Study findings and constraints: Investigators reportedly could detect spiked Jurkat TCR RNA from one cell among 950,000 or so naive cells.

The sample comprised naive CD8+ T cells from blood, with Jurkat cell RNA spiked in. Subset given: FACS-sorted CD8+CD4-CCR7+CD45RA+ naive T cells. The rearrangement joins TRBV6-6 to TRBJ2-5; D is ambiguous. This sequence originates from a human donor in good health. Some libraries in this study had Jurkat cell RNA spiked in. CDR3 sequence: CASSTLAAEETQYF. CDR3 nucleotide sequence: TGTGCCAGCAGTACATTGGCAGCCGAAGAGACCCAGTACTTC.